This T cell receptor beta chain was found in a study of blood T cell repertoires in COVID-19. As for the study in general: COVID-19 samples, acute and convalescent, were from the United States, Italy and Spain.

Study processing details: Reference gene primer amplification gave estimated nucleated cell counts. Repertoires were generated with immunoSEQ multiplex PCR, while TCRdb's copy carries only in-frame clones and drops some. V, J and clone size are taken as reported in that table, and D and trimming were inferred from the DNA itself. This table has some 170,000 clones, 82% appearing once. Germline V CDR1 and CDR2: SNHLY, FYNNEI. CDR3 length: 15 residues. J gave up 1 base and V 6 bases, and 4 bases lay outside the gene matches. Only a few counts were recorded for this clone. Sequencing used peripheral blood. This chain uses TRBV2 with TRBJ2-2; 8 bases map to TRBD1. This TCR came from an older woman with acute or convalescent COVID-19. The CDR3 loop is CASRTGTGNTGELFF. As DNA, the CDR3 is TGTGCCAGCAGAACCGGGACAGGGAACACCGGGGAGCTGTTTTTT.